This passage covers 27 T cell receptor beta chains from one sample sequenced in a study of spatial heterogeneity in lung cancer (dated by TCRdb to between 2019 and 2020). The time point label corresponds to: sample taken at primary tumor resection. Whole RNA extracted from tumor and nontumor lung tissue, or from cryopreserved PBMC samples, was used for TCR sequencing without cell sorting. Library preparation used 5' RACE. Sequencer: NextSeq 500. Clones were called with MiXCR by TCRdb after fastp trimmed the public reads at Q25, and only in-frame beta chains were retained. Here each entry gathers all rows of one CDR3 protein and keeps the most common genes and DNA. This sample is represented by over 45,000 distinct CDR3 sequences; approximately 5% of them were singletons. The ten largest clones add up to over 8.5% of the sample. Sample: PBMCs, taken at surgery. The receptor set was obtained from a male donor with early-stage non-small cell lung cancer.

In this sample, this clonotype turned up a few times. CDR3 residues: CASSLPQVDYEQYF. DNA of the CDR3: TGTGCCAGCAGTCTTCCTCAGGTGGATTACGAGCAGTACTTC. V is TRBV28 and J is TRBJ2-7, with no clear D. The CDR3 length is 14 residues. The V gene's germline CDR1 is MDHEN and CDR2 SYDVKM. V dropped 5 bases and J dropped 4 bases, with 15 bases sitting between them.

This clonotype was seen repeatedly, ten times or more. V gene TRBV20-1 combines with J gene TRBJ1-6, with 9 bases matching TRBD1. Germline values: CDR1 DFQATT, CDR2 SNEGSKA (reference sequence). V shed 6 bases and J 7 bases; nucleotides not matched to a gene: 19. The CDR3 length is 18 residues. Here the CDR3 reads CSAAAGATGGQLNSPLHF. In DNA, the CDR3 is TGCAGTGCCGCCGCCGGGGCGACAGGGGGACAGTTGAATTCACCCCTCCACTTT.

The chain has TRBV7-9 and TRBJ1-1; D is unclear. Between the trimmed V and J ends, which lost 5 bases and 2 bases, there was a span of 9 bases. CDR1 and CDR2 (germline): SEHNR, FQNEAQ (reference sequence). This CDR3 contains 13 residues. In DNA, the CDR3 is TGTGCCAGCAGCCCCCCCCCCAACACTGAAGCTTTCTTT. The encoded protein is CASSPPPNTEAFF.

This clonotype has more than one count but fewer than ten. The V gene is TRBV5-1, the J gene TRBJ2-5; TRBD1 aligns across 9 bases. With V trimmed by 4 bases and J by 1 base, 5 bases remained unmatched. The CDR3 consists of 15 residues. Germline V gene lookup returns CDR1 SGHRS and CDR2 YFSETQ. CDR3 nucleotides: TGCGCCAGCAGCGTGGGGGACAGGGCCCAAGAGACCCAGTACTTC. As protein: CASSVGDRAQETQYF.

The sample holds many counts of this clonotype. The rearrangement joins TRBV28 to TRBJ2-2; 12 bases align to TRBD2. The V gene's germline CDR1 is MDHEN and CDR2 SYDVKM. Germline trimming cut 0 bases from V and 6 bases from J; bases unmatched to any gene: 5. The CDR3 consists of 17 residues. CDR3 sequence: CASSLWRLAGGPGELFF. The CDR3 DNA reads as TGTGCCAGCAGTTTATGGCGGCTAGCGGGAGGGCCCGGGGAGCTGTTTTTT. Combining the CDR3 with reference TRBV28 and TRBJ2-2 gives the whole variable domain DVKVTQSSRYLVKRTGEKVFLECVQDMDHENMFWYRQDPGLGLRLIYFSYDVKMKEKGDIPEGYSVSREKKERFSLILESASTNQTSMYLCASSLWRLAGGPGELFFGEGSRLTVL.

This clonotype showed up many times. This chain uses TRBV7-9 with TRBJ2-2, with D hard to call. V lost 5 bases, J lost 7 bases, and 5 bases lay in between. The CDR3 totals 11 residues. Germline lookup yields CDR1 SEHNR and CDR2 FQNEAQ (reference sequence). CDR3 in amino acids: CASSPDGELFF. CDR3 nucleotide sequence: TGTGCCAGCAGCCCGGACGGGGAGCTGTTTTTT. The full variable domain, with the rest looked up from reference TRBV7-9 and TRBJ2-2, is DTGVSQNPRHKITKRGQNVTFRCDPISEHNRLYWYRQTLGQGPEFLTYFQNEAQLEKSRLLSDRFSAERPKGSFSTLEIQRTEQGDSAMYLCASSPDGELFFGEGSRLTVL.

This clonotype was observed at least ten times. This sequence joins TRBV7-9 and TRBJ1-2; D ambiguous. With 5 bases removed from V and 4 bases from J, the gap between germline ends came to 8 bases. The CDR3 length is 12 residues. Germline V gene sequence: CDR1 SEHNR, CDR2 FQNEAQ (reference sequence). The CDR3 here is CASSSWGYGYTF. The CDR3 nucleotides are TGTGCCAGCAGCAGTTGGGGCTATGGCTACACCTTC.

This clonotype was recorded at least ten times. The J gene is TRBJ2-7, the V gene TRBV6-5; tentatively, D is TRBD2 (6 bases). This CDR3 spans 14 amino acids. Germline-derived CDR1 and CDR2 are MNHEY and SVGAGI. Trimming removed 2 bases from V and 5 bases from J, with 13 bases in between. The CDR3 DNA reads TGTGCCAGCAGTTACGGGGGGTTTAGCAACGAGCAGTACTTC. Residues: CASSYGGFSNEQYF.

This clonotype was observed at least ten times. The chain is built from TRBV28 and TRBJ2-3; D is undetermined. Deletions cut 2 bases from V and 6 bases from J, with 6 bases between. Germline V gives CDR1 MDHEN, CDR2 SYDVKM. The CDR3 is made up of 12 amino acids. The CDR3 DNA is TGTGCCAGCAGTTTACTTTCGGATACGCAGTATTTT. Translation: CASSLLSDTQYF.

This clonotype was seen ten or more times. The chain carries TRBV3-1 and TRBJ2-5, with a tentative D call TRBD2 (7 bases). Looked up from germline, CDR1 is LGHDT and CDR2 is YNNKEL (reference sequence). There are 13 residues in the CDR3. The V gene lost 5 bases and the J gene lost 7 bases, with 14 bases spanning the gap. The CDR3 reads CASSSGGGVTQYF. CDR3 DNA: TGTGCCAGCAGCTCGGGGGGCGGGGTGACCCAGTACTTC.

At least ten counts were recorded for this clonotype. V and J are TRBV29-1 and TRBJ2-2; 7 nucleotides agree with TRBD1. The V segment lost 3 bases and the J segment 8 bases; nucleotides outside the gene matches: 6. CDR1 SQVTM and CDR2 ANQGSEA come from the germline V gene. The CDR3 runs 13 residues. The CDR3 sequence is CSVEGRGQGELFF. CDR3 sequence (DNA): TGCAGCGTTGAGGGTAGGGGGCAGGGGGAGCTGTTTTTT.

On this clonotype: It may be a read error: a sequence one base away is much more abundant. Here the CDR3 reads CSVKDGSSEQIF. In DNA, the CDR3 is TGCAGCGTTAAAGACGGGAGTTCCGAGCAGATCTTC. The chain carries TRBV29-1 and TRBJ2-1; a possible D gene is TRBD2 (6 bases). The V gene's germline CDR1 is SQVTM and CDR2 ANQGSEA. The CDR3 is made up of 12 amino acids.

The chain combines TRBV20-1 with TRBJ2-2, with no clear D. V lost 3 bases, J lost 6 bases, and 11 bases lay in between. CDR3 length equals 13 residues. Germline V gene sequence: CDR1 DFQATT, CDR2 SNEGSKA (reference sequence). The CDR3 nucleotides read TGCAGTGCTAGTAGGCATGGAGCCGGGGAGCTGTTTTTT. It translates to CSASRHGAGELFF.

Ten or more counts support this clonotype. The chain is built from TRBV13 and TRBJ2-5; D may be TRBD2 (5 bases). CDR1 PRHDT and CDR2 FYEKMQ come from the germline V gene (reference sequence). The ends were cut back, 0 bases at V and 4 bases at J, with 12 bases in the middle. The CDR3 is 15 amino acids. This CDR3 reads CASSLGGDKGETQYF. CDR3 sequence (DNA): TGTGCCAGCAGCTTAGGGGGAGACAAGGGAGAGACCCAGTACTTC.

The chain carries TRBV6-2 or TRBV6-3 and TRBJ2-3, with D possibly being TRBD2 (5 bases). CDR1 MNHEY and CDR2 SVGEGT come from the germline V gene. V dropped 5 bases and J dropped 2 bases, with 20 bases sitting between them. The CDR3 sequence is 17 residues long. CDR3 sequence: CASSKPRGLRNTDTQYF. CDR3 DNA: TGTGCCAGCAGTAAGCCCCGAGGACTCCGAAACACAGATACGCAGTATTTT.

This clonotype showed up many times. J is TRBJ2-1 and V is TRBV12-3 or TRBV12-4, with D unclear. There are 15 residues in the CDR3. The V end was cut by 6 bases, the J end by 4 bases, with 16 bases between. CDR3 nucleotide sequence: TGTGCCAGCAGCAGTGCGGAGAGAGTGTACAATGAGCAGTTCTTC. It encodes CASSSAERVYNEQFF.

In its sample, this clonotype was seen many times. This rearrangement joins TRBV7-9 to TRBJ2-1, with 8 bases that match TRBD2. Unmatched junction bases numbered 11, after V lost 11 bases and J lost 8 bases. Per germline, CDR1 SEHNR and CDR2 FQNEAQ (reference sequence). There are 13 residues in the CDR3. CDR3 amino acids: CAGTGLAKDEQFF. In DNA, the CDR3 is TGTGCCGGAACCGGACTAGCAAAAGATGAGCAGTTCTTC.

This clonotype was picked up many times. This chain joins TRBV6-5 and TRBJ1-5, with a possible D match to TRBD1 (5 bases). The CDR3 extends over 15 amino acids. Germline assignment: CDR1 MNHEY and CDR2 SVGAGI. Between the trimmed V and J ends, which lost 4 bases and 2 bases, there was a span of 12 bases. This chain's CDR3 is CASSSSDRGNQPQHF. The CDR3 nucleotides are TGTGCCAGCAGTTCCTCAGACAGAGGCAATCAGCCCCAGCATTTT.

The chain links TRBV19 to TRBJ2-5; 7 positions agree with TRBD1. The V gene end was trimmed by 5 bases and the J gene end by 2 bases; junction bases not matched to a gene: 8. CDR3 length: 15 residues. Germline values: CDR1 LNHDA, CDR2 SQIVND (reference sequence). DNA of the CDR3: TGTGCCAGTAGTCCCGGGACAGAGATTCAAGAGACCCAGTACTTC. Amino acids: CASSPGTEIQETQYF.

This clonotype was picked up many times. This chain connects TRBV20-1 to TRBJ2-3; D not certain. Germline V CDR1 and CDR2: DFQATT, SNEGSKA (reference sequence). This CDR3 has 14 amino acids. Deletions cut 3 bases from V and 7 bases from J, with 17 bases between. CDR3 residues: CSASGVQAWNTQYF. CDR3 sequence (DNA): TGCAGTGCTAGTGGGGTCCAGGCGTGGAATACGCAGTATTTT.

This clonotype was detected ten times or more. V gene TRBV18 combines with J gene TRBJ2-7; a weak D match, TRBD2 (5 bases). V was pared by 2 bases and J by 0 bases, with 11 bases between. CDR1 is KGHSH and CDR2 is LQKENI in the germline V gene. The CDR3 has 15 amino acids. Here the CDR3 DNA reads TGTGCCAGCTCACCAGGGGAGACCCGCTCCTACGAGCAGTACTTC. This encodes CASSPGETRSYEQYF.

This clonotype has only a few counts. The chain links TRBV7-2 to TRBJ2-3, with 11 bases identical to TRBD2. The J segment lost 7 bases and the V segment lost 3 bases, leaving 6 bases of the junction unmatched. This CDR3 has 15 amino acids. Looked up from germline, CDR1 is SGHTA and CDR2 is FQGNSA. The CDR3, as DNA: TGTGCCAGCAGCTTTACTAGCGGGAGCGCAAATACGCAGTATTTT. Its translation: CASSFTSGSANTQYF.

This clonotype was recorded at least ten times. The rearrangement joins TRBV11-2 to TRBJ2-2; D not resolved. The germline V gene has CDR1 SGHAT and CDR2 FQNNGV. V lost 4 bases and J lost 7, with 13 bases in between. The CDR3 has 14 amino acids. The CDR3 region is CASSSPIMGGELFF. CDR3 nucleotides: TGTGCCAGCAGCTCTCCTATTATGGGCGGGGAGCTGTTTTTT. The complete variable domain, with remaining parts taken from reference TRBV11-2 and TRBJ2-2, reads EAGVAQSPRYKIIEKRQSVAFWCNPISGHATLYWYQQILGQGPKLLIQFQNNGVVDDSQLPKDRFSAERLKGVDSTLKIQPAKLEDSAVYLCASSSPIMGGELFFGEGSRLTVL.

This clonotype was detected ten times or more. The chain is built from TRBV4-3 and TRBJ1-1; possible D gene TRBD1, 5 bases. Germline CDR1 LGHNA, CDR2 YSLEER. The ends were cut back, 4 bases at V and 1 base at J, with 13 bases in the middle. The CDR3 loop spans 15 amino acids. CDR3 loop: CASSRGGRQNTEAFF. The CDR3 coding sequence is TGCGCCAGCAGCCGCGGGGGACGGCAGAACACTGAAGCTTTCTTT.

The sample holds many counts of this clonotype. The CDR3 sequence is CASSPGLADGTDTQYF. Here the CDR3 DNA reads TGTGCCAGCAGCCCGGGACTAGCGGACGGCACAGATACGCAGTATTTT. The J gene is TRBJ2-3, the V gene TRBV5-6, with TRBD2 matching 11 bases. Unmatched junction bases numbered 5, after V lost 4 bases and J lost 1 base. The CDR3 sequence is 16 residues long. Germline assignment: CDR1 SGHDT and CDR2 YYEEEE.

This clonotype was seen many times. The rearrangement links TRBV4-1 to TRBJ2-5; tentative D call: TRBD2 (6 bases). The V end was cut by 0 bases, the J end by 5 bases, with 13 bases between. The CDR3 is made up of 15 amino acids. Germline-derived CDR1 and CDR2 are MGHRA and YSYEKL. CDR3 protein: CASSQDVLGGETQYF. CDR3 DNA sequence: TGCGCCAGCAGCCAAGATGTATTGGGGGGTGAGACCCAGTACTTC.

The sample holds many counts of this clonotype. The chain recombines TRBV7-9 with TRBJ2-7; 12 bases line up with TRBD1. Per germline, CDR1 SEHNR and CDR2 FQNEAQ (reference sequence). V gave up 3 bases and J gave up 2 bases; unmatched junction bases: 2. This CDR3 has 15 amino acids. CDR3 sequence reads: CASSLGQGAPYEQYF. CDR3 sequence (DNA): TGTGCCAGCAGCTTGGGACAGGGGGCTCCCTACGAGCAGTACTTC.